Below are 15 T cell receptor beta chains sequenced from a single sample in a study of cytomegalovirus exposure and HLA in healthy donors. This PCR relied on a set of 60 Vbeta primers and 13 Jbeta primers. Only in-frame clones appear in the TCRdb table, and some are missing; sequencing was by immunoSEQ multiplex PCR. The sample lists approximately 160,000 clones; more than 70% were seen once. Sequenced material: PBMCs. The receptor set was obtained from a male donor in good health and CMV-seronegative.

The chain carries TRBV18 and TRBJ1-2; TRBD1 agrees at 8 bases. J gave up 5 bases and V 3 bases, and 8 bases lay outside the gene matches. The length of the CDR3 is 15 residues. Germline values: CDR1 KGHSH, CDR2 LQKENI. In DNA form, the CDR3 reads TGTGCCAGCTCACCCGGACAGGGTGTTCCGTATGGCTACACCTTC. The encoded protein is CASSPGQGVPYGYTF. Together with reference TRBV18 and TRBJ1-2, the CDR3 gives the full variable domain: NAGVMQNPRHLVRRRGQEARLRCSPMKGHSHVYWYRQLPEEGLKFMVYLQKENIIDESGMPKERFSAEFPKEGPSILRIQQVVRGDSAAYFCASSPGQGVPYGYTFGSGTRLTVV.

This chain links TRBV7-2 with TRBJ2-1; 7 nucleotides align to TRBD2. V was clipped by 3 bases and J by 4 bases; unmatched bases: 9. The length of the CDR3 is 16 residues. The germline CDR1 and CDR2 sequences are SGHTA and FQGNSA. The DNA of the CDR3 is TGTGCCAGCAGCTTGGGGGGGACGGAGGGGTACAATGAGCAGTTCTTC. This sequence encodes CASSLGGTEGYNEQFF.

The CDR3 reads CASSLTVSLNTEAFF. CDR3 sequence (DNA): TGCGCCAGCAGCTTGACAGTTTCCCTGAACACTGAAGCTTTCTTT. This chain connects TRBV5-1 to TRBJ1-1; D unresolved. V was cut by 1 base and J by 0 bases, with 10 bases left in between. From germline, CDR1 is SGHRS and CDR2 YFSETQ. The CDR3 length is 15 residues.

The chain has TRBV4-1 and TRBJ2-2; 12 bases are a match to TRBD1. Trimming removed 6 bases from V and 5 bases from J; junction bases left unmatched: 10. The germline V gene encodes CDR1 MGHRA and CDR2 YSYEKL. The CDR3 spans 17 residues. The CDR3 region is CASRQGQGALKTGELFF. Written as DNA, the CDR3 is TGCGCCAGCAGACAGGGACAGGGGGCGCTAAAAACCGGGGAGCTGTTTTTT.

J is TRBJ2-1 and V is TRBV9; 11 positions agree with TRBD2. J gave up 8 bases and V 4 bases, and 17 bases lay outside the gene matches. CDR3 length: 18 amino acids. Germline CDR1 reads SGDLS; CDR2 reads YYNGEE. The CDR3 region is CASSPPRYLAGGKDEQFF. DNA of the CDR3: TGTGCCAGCAGCCCCCCCCGTTATCTAGCGGGAGGTAAGGATGAGCAGTTCTTC.

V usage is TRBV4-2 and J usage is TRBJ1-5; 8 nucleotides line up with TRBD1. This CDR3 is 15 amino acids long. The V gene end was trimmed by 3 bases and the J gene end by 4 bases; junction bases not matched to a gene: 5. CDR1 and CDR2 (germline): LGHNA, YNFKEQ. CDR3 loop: CASSQDDRGNQPQHF. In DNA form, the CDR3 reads TGTGCCAGCAGCCAGGACGACAGGGGAAATCAGCCCCAGCATTTT.

The CDR3 loop reads CASSFLGRYEQYF. In nucleotides, the CDR3 is TGTGCCAGCAGTTTTCTCGGTCGATACGAGCAGTACTTC. This sequence joins TRBV27 and TRBJ2-7, with unresolved D. V was pared by 3 bases and J by 4 bases, with 10 bases between. The V gene's germline CDR1 is MNHEY and CDR2 SMNVEV (reference sequence). CDR3 length: 13 residues.

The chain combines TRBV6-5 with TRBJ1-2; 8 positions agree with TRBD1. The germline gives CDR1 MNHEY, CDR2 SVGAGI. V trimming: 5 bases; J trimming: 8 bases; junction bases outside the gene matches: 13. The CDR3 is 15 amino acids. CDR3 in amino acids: CASSQPDRGRGGYTF. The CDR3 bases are TGTGCCAGCAGTCAACCCGACAGGGGTCGAGGGGGCTACACCTTC.

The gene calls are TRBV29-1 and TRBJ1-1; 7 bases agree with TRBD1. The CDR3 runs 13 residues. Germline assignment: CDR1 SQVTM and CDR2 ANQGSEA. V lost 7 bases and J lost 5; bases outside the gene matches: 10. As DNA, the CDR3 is TGCAGCGCCAGACAGGGAGTCTTGACTGAAGCTTTCTTT. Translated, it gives CSARQGVLTEAFF.

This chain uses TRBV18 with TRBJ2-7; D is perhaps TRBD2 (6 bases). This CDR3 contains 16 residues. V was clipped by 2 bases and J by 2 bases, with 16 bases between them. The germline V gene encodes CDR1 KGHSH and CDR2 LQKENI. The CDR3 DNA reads TGTGCCAGCTCACCAGGTGGTCCACTAGCTCCCTACGAGCAGTACTTC. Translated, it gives CASSPGGPLAPYEQYF. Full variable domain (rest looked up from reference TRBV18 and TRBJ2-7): NAGVMQNPRHLVRRRGQEARLRCSPMKGHSHVYWYRQLPEEGLKFMVYLQKENIIDESGMPKERFSAEFPKEGPSILRIQQVVRGDSAAYFCASSPGGPLAPYEQYFGPGTRLTVT.

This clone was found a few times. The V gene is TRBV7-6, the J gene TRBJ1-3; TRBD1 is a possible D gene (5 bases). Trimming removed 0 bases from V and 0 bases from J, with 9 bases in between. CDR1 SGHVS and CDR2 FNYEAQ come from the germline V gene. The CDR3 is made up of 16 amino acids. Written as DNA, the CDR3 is TGTGCCAGCAGCTTAGCGACAGCTCTCTCTGGAAACACCATATATTTT. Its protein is CASSLATALSGNTIYF. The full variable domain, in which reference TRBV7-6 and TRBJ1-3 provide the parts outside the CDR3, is GAGVSQSPRYKVTKRGQDVALRCDPISGHVSLYWYRQALGQGPEFLTYFNYEAQQDKSGLPNDRFSAERPEGSISTLTIQRTEQRDSAMYRCASSLATALSGNTIYFGEGSWLTVV.

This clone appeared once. CDR3 nucleotides: TGCGCCAGCAGCGCCGGGACAGGGACCTACGAGCAGTACTTC. This gives the protein CASSAGTGTYEQYF. V gene TRBV5-1 combines with J gene TRBJ2-7, with 9 bases matching TRBD1. The CDR3 consists of 14 residues. The ends lost 4 bases at V and 2 bases at J; junction bases unmatched: 4. Per germline, CDR1 SGHRS and CDR2 YFSETQ.

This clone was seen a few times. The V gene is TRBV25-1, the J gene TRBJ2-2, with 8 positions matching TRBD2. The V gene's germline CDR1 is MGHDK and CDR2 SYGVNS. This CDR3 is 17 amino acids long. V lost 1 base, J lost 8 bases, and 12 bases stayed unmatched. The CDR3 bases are TGTGCCAGCAGTGAATTAAACGTGGCTAGCGGGCTTGGGGAGCTGTTTTTT. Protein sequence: CASSELNVASGLGELFF.

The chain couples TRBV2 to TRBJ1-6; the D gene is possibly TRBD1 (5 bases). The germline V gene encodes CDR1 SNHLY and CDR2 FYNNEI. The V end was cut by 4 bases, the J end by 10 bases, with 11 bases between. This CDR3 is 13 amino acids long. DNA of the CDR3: TGTGCCAGCAGTGCGCAGGGAGGGTCACCCCTCCACTTT. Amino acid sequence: CASSAQGGSPLHF.

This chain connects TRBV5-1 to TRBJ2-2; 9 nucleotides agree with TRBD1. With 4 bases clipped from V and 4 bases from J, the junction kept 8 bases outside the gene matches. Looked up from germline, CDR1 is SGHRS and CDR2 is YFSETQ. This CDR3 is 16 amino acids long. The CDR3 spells CASSIRTGVSTGELFF. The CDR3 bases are TGCGCCAGCAGCATTAGGACAGGGGTGTCCACCGGGGAGCTGTTTTTT.